This T cell receptor (beta chain) was retrieved from a study of CD8+CD57+ T cells in acquired aplastic anemia. V was pared by 2 bases and J by 8 bases, with 6 bases of the junction left unmatched. The CDR3 is 15 amino acids. Looked up from germline, CDR1 is DFQATT and CDR2 is SNEGSKA (reference sequence). The template for TCR beta VDJ and CDR3 sequence profiling was genomic DNA. One entry per CDR3 protein results from TCRdb running MiXCR on the reads. The sample carries under 500,000 distinct CDR3 sequences, 25% to 40% recorded once. The sequenced patients had an expansion of CD8+CD57+ cells seen by flow cytometry.

The origin of this receptor is a human donor with aplastic anemia. The V call is TRBV20-1, the J call TRBJ2-1; 13 nucleotides match TRBD2. Sample: sorted CD4+, CD8+, or CD8+CD57+ T cells (not recorded which) from PBMCs. CDR3 region: CSARKLAGGPYEQFF. CDR3 sequence (DNA): TGCAGTGCTAGAAAACTAGCGGGAGGGCCCTATGAGCAGTTCTTC.